This T cell receptor beta chain was captured by sequencing in a study of T cell responses to AZD1222 COVID-19 vaccine. Background on the study: Analyses pooled second doses at about 4 or about 12 weeks. Study results and limitations: The donor cohort was predominantly white British with a female majority, and clonal diversity may have been underestimated. Among vaccine-associated CD4 TCRs, coverage spanned spike, with dominance at 160-218 and 743-854. Increases in Spike-specific TCR breadth and depth were seen after two AZD1222 doses.

The CDR3 length is 14 residues. The germline V gene has CDR1 KGHSH and CDR2 LQKENI. The V end was cut by 2 bases, the J end by 7 bases, with 12 bases between. As concerns this clone: Its specificity is unknown.

Repertoires were generated with immunoSEQ multiplex PCR, while TCRdb's copy carries only in-frame clones and drops some. This table has 200,000 or so clones, 92% appearing once. This sequence originates from an adult in good health. V and J are TRBV18 and TRBJ1-5; D is perhaps TRBD1 (6 bases). Sequencing used peripheral blood, obtained on day 0 of AZD1222 vaccination. The CDR3 loop is CASSPSQGIQPQHF. Written as DNA, the CDR3 is TGTGCCAGCTCACCATCCCAGGGGATCCAGCCCCAGCATTTT.